This T cell receptor (beta chain) was observed in a study of blood T cell repertoires in COVID-19 (dated by TCRdb to about 2020). For context, the study as a whole: Samples covering the acute and convalescent phases of COVID-19 were provided by collaborators in the United States, Italy and Spain. A de-identified subject ID, COVID-19 status, age in years and sex were almost always included in the sample metadata. Where HLA class I and class II types were available, the types were taken from metadata supplied by the sample provider, not from assay-based typing. Samples came from the ongoing ImmuneRACE study (first 160 participants) plus 1,254 subjects from 6 global collaborators. The material from the prospective study consisted of cDNA or gDNA derived from T cells, B-cell-depleted T cells, or PBMCs. Subjects who had been exposed to COVID-19, were actively infected with it, or had recovered from it provided the deeply sampled blood TCRbeta repertoires that made up the dataset. The repertoires were released in a freely available public database intended as a resource for research on the immune response to SARS-CoV-2. The paper as a whole reports these results and caveats: How much clinical and demographic metadata was included differed by source and by participant, and the metadata was provided uncurated.

Whole blood was collected in K2EDTA tubes by collaborating institutions according to the institutions' own protocols. For TCRbeta analysis, collaborator samples were shipped as frozen whole blood, as isolated PBMCs, or as DNA extracted from either sample type. CDR3 length: 14 amino acids, cysteine to phenylalanine. Of all the DNA, just the CDR3 is kept, 42 bases in frame from base 1. The germline V gene (reference sequence) provides CDR1 PRHDT and CDR2 FYEKMQ. V loses 2 bases of germline sequence and J loses 2 bases, and the interval between the two ends is 10 bases. With respect to this clone: No cognate antigen has been identified for it. Base qualities are missing; no much larger clone stands one base away.

TCRbeta CDR3 regions were amplified from genomic DNA using the immunoSEQ Assay, a bias-controlled multiplex PCR. On the authors' methods: The number of nucleated cells in each sample was estimated from the amplification of reference gene primers within the assay. To quantify the absolute abundance of each unique TCRbeta CDR3 rearrangement, sequence reads were collapsed and filtered. For each sample, productive Simpson clonality was calculated by taking the square root of Simpson's diversity index across productive rearrangements. The immuneACCESS repertoire file appears here via TCRdb, limited to in-frame rearrangements. These files lack a portion of the clones; in checked studies, under half of the deficit traces to unresolved V genes, and the cause of the others is not known. The DNA gave D and trimming, while V, J and clone size come from that table. Recorded for this sample are tens of thousands of clones; 82% of them occurred a single time. The ten largest clones add up to around 4.5% of the sample.

Sequencing was performed on peripheral blood. The clonotype comes from a woman aged 55-70 years with acute or convalescent COVID-19. The chain employs TRBV13 and TRBJ2-7, with a tentative D gene TRBD2 over 5 matching bases. The sequence in DNA is TGTGCCAGCAGCTTAAAGCCGGGGACCTACGAGCAGTACTTC. Its protein is CASSLKPGTYEQYF.